The following is a T cell receptor beta chain sequence with its context. Its specificity is unknown. MiXCR, applied by TCRdb to the 5' RACE reads, yields one record per CDR3 protein. The table includes just under 550,000 distinct CDR3 sequences, roughly 15% detected once. This sample was included in a study of identical twins. General study points: Twins' surplus sharing was weaker for beta out-of-frame sequences.

The CDR3 runs to 12 residues. Trimming pared 6 bases from V and 1 base from J, leaving 9 bases between. CDR1 and CDR2 from the germline V gene are DFQATT and SNEGSKA (reference sequence). These data were also reused for a study on yellow fever vaccine responses in identical twins.

This chain joins TRBV20-1 and TRBJ1-2; weak D call: TRBD1 (6 bases). The sequencing input was CD4+ T cells sorted from blood. This TCR derives from a woman between 18 and 29 years old in good health. CDR3 loop: CSARTDNYGYTF. DNA of the CDR3: TGCAGTGCGCGGACAGATAACTATGGCTACACCTTC.